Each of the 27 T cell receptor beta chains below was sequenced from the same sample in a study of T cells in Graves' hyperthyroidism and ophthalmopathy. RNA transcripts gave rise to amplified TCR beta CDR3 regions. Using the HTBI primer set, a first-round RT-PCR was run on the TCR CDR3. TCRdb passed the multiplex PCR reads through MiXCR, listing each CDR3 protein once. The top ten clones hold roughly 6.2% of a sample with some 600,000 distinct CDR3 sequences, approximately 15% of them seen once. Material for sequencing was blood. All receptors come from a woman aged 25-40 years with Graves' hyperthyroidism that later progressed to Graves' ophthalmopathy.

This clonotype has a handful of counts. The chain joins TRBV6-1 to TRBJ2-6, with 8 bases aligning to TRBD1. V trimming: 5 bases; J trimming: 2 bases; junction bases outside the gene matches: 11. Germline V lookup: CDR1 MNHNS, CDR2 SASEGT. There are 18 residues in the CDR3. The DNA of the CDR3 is TGTGCCAGCAGTTCCGAAAGACAACAGGGGGCTGGGGCCAACGTCCTGACTTTC. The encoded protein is CASSSERQQGAGANVLTF.

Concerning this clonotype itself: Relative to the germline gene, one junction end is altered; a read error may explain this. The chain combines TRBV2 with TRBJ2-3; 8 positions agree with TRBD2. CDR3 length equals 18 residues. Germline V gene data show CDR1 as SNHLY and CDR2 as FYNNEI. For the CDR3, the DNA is TGTGCCAGCAGTAGCGGGAGAGCCGATAAGCTCCCCACAGATACGCGGTATTTT. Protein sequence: CASSSGRADKLPTDTRYF.

Here the CDR3 reads CASSLQGQGYNEQFF. The DNA for the CDR3 is TGTGCCAGCAGCCTCCAAGGACAGGGCTACAATGAGCAGTTCTTC. V usage is TRBV3-1 and J usage is TRBJ2-1; 8 bases are a match to TRBD1. The CDR3 extends over 15 amino acids. Germline loops: CDR1 LGHDT, CDR2 YNNKEL (reference sequence). The V segment lost 4 bases and the J segment 3 bases; nucleotides outside the gene matches: 5.

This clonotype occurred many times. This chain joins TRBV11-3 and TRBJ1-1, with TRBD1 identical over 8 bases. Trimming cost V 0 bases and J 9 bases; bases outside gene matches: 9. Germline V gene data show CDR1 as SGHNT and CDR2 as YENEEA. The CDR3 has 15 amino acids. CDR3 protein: CASSLEGQVQLKAFF. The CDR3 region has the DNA TGTGCCAGCAGCTTAGAGGGACAGGTGCAACTTAAAGCTTTCTTT.

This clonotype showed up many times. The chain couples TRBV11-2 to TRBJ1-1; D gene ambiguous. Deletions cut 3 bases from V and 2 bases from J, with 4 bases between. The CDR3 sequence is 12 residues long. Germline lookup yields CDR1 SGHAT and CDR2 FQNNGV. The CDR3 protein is CASSFDNTEAFF. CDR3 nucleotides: TGTGCCAGCAGCTTCGACAACACTGAAGCTTTCTTT.

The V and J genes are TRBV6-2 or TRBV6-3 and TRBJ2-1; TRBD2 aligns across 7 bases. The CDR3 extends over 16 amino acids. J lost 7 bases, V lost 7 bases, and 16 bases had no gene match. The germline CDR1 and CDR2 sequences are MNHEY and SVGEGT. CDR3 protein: CASTPRLAGGGNEQFF. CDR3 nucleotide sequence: TGTGCCAGCACTCCCCGACTAGCAGGAGGTGGTAATGAGCAGTTCTTC.

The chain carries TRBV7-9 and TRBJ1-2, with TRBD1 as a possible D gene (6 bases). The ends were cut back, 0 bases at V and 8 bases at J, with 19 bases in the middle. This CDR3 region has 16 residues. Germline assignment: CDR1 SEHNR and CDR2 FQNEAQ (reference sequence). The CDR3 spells CASSLAGPKQGVGYTF. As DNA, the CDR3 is TGTGCCAGCAGCTTAGCGGGGCCTAAACAGGGAGTAGGCTACACCTTC. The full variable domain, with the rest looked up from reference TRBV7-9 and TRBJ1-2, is DTGVSQNPRHKITKRGQNVTFRCDPISEHNRLYWYRQTLGQGPEFLTYFQNEAQLEKSRLLSDRFSAERPKGSFSTLEIQRTEQGDSAMYLCASSLAGPKQGVGYTFGSGTRLTVV.

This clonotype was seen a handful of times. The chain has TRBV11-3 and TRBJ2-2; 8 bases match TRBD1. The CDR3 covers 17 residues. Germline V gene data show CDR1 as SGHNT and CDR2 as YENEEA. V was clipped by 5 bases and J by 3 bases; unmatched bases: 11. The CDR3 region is CASSPGGAGIYTGELFF. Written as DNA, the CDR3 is TGTGCCAGCAGCCCAGGGGGCGCGGGGATTTACACCGGGGAGCTGTTTTTT.

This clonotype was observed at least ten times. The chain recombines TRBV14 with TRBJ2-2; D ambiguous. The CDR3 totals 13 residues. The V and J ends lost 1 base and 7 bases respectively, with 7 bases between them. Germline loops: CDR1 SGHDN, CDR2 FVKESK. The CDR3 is CASSQVGRGELFF. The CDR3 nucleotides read TGTGCCAGCAGCCAAGTAGGCCGCGGGGAGCTGTTTTTT.

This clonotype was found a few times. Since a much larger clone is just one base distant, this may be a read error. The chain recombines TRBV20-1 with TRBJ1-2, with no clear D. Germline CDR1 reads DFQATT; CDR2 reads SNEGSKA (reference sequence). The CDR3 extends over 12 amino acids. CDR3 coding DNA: TGCAGTGCTAGAGATGTAAGGGTAGGCTACGCCTTC. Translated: CSARDVRVGYAF.

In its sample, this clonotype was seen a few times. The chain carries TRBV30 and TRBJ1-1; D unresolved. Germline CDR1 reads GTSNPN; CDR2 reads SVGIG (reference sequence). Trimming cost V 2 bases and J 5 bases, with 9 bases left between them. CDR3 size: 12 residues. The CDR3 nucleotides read TGTGCCTGGAGTCGAGGAGAAACTGAAGCTTTCTTT. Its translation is CAWSRGETEAFF.

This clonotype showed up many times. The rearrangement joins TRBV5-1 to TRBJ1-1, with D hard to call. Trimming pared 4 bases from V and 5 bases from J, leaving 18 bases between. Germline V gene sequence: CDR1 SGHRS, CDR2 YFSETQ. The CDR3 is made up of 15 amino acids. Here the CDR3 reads CASSIAGPEGTEAFF. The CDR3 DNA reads TGCGCCAGCAGCATCGCTGGGCCAGAAGGGACTGAAGCTTTCTTT.

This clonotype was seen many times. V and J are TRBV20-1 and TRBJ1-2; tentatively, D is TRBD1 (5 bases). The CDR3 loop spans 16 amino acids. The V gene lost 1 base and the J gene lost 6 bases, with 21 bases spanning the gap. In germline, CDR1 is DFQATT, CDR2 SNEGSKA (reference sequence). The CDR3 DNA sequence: TGCAGTGCTAGAGGAGGCGGGTTTGGGGGGAGGGATGGCTACACCTTC. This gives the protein CSARGGGFGGRDGYTF.

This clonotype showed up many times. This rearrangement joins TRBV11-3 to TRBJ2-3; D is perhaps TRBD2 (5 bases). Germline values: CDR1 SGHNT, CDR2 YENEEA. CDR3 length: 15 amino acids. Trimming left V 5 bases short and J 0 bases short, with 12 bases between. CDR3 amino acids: CASSLTDYSTDTQYF. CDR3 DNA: TGTGCCAGCAGCCTAACCGACTACAGCACAGATACGCAGTATTTT.

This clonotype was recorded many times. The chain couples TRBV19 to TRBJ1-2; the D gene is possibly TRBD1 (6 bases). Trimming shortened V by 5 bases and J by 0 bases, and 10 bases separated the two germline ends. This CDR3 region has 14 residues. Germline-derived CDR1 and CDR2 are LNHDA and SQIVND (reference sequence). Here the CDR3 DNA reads TGTGCCAGTAGTCCGGGGGACACTAACTATGGCTACACCTTC. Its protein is CASSPGDTNYGYTF.

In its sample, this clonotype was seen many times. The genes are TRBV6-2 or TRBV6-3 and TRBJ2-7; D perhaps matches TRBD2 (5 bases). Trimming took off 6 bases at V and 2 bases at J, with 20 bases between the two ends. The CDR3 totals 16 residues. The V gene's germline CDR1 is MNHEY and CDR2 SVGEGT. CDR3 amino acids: CASRRTGGGSTYEQYF. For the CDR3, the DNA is TGTGCCAGCAGACGGACCGGCGGAGGATCCACCTACGAGCAGTACTTC.

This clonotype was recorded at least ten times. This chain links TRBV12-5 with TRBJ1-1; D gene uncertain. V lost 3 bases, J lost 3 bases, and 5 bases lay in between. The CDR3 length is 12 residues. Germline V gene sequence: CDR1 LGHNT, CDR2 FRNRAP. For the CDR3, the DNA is TGTGCTAGTGGTTTAGGTTACACTGAAGCTTTCTTT. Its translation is CASGLGYTEAFF.

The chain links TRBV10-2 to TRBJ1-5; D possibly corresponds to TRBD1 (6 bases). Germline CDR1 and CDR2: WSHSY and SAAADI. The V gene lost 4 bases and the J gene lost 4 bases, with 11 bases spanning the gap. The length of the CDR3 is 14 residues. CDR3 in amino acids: CASSGKGENQPQHF. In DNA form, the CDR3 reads TGCGCCAGCAGTGGTAAGGGGGAAAATCAGCCCCAGCATTTT.

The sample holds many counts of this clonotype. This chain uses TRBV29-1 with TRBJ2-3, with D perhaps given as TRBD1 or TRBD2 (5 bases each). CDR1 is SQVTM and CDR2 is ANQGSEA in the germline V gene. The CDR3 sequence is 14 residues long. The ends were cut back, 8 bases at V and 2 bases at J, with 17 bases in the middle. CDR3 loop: CSMRGRMVTDTQYF. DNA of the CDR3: TGCAGCATGAGGGGCAGGATGGTCACAGATACGCAGTATTTT.

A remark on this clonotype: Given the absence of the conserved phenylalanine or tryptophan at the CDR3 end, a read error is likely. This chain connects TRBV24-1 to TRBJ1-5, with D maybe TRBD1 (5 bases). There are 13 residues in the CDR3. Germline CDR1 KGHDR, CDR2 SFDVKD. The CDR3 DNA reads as TGTGCCACCCGTGACAGTAGCAATCAGCCCCAGCATTCT. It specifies CATRDSSNQPQHS.

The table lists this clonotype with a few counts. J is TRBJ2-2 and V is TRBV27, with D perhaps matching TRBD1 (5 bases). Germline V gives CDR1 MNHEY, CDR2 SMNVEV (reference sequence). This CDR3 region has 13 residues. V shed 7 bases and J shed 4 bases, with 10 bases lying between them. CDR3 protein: CASNGDSTGELFF. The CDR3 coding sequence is TGTGCCAGCAATGGAGACAGCACCGGGGAGCTGTTTTTT.

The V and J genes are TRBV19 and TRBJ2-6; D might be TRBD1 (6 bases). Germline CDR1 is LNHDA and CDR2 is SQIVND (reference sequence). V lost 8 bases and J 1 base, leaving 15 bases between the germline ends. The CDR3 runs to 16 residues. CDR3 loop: CASLTSGHSGANVLTF. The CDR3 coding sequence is TGTGCCAGTCTAACATCGGGACATTCTGGGGCCAACGTCCTGACTTTC.

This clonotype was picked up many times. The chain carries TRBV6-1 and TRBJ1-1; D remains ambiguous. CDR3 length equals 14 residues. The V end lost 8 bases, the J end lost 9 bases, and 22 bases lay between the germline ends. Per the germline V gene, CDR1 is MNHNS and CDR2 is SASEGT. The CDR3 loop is CASLTDRSLGKAFF. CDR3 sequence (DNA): TGTGCCAGCTTGACGGACCGATCTCTAGGAAAAGCTTTCTTT.

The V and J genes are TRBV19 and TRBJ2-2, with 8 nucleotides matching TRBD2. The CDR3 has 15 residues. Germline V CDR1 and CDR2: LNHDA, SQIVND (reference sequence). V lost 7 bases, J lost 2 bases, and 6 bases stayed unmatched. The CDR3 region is CASTTGTSNTGELFF. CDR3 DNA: TGTGCCAGTACTACCGGGACTAGTAACACCGGGGAGCTGTTTTTT.

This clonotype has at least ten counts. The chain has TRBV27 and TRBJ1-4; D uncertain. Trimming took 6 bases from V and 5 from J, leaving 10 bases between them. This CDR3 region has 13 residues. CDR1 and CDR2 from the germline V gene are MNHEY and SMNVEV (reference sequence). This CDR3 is CASRSGSNEKLFF. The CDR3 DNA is TGTGCCAGCAGGTCCGGCTCCAATGAAAAACTGTTTTTT.

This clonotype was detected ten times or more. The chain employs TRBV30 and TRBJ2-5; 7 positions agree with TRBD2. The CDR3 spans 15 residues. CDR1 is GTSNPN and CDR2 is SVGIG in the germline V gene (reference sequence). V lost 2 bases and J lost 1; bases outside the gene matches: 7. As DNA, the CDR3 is TGTGCCTGGAGTCCCGGCCGGACTAGCCAAGAGACCCAGTACTTC. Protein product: CAWSPGRTSQETQYF. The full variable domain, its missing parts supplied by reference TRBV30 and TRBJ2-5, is SQTIHQWPATLVQPVGSPLSLECTVEGTSNPNLYWYRQAAGRGLQLLFYSVGIGQISSEVPQNLSASRPQDRQFILSSKKLLLSDSGFYLCAWSPGRTSQETQYFGPGTRLLVL.

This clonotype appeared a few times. CDR3 in amino acids: CASSQELGQLAVTDTQYF. The CDR3 DNA sequence: TGCGCCAGCAGCCAAGAGTTAGGGCAGCTAGCGGTAACAGATACGCAGTATTTT. The V and J genes are TRBV4-3 and TRBJ2-3; 7 bases align to TRBD2. V dropped 0 bases and J dropped 3; count of bases not matched to a gene: 12. The CDR3 runs 18 residues. Germline V gene sequence: CDR1 LGHNA, CDR2 YSLEER.